One and the same sample provided the 12 T cell receptor beta chains below, sequenced in a study of T cell clones after liver transplantation. Method: immunoSEQ multiplex PCR; TCRdb's copy keeps in-frame clones and lacks some. The sample records tens of thousands of clones, roughly 80% being singletons. This sample comprised CD4+ T cells from blood, obtained 45 to 46 months after liver transplant. These receptors originate from a human patient who received a liver transplant. A share of the T cells may be of graft donor origin.

This chain joins TRBV6-6 and TRBJ1-1, with D possibly TRBD1 on 6 matching bases. The CDR3 length is 15 residues. V dropped 6 bases and J dropped 4 bases, with 18 bases sitting between them. CDR1 and CDR2 (germline): MNHNY, SVGAGI (reference sequence). The CDR3, as DNA: TGTGCCAGCAGCCGCGTACGGCAGGGGAGCACTGAAGCTTTCTTT. Encoded protein: CASSRVRQGSTEAFF.

CDR3 loop: CASSPLGGVTDTQYF. CDR3 in DNA: TGTGCCAGCAGCCCACTAGGGGGCGTAACAGATACGCAGTATTTT. The J gene is TRBJ2-3, the V gene TRBV7-2; TRBD1 matches 7 bases. Trimming cost V 5 bases and J 3 bases; bases outside gene matches: 8. Germline-derived CDR1 and CDR2 are SGHTA and FQGNSA. This CDR3 spans 15 amino acids.

V usage is TRBV19 and J usage is TRBJ1-5; D is unclear. Trimming stripped 6 bases from V and 0 bases from J, with 12 bases between. The CDR3 extends over 15 amino acids. Germline CDR1 reads LNHDA; CDR2 reads SQIVND (reference sequence). The CDR3 DNA reads as TGTGCCAGTAGCCCACAGCCCTATAGCAATCAGCCCCAGCATTTT. This translates into CASSPQPYSNQPQHF.

The CDR3 DNA reads TGTGCCAGCAGACGTACCGGGACAGGAGATAATAATGAAAAACTGTTTTTT. This gives the protein CASRRTGTGDNNEKLFF. This sequence joins TRBV27 and TRBJ1-4, with 8 bases matching TRBD1. The CDR3 sequence is 17 residues long. The germline CDR1 and CDR2 sequences are MNHEY and SMNVEV (reference sequence). V shed 6 bases and J 4 bases; nucleotides not matched to a gene: 13.

CDR3 in DNA: TGTGCCAGCAGTTATCACACAGGGGGTGTTCAGCCCCAGCATTTT. Translation gives CASSYHTGGVQPQHF. The chain carries TRBV6-6 and TRBJ1-5, with 8 bases that match TRBD1. The CDR3 length is 15 residues. Germline CDR1 and CDR2: MNHNY and SVGAGI (reference sequence). V lost 3 bases and J lost 6; bases outside the gene matches: 7.

The rearrangement uses TRBV5-1 and TRBJ2-5; D is possibly TRBD1 or TRBD2 (5 bases each). Per germline, CDR1 SGHRS and CDR2 YFSETQ. V was shortened by 1 base and J by 4 bases, with 17 bases between the two germline ends. The CDR3 covers 16 residues. CDR3 amino acids: CASSLNGAGYGETQYF. Here the CDR3 DNA reads TGCGCCAGCAGCTTGAACGGGGCCGGTTACGGAGAGACCCAGTACTTC.

The chain couples TRBV5-1 to TRBJ1-1, with 7 positions matching TRBD1. The CDR3 totals 13 residues. CDR1 and CDR2 (germline): SGHRS, YFSETQ. V shed 3 bases and J 10 bases; nucleotides not matched to a gene: 9. The CDR3 here is CASSSRDSYGAFF. For the CDR3, the DNA is TGCGCCAGCAGCTCCCGGGACAGCTATGGAGCTTTCTTT.

This clone was detected a few times. The chain carries TRBV5-1 and TRBJ2-2; 11 bases match TRBD2. CDR3 length equals 22 residues. Unmatched junction bases numbered 17, after V lost 1 base and J lost 0 bases. CDR1 and CDR2 from the germline V gene are SGHRS and YFSETQ. The CDR3 sequence is CASSLTNNPGTSGHANTGELFF. Here the CDR3 DNA reads TGCGCCAGCAGCTTGACCAACAATCCAGGGACTAGCGGACACGCGAACACCGGGGAGCTGTTTTTT.

The CDR3 region is CASSELGEVGSETQYF. The CDR3 region has the DNA TGTGCCAGCAGTGAATTGGGGGAAGTGGGGTCAGAGACCCAGTACTTC. This chain uses TRBV2 with TRBJ2-5; D may be TRBD1 or TRBD2 (5 bases each). Germline V gene lookup returns CDR1 SNHLY and CDR2 FYNNEI. CDR3 length: 16 amino acids. V lost 2 bases and J 4 bases, leaving 17 bases between the germline ends. Full variable domain (outside the CDR3, taken from reference TRBV2 and TRBJ2-5): EPEVTQTPSHQVTQMGQEVILRCVPISNHLYFYWYRQILGQKVEFLVSFYNNEISEKSEIFDDQFSVERPDGSNFTLKIRSTKLEDSAMYFCASSELGEVGSETQYFGPGTRLLVL.

In regard to this clone: A much bigger clone sits one base away, suggesting this may be a read error. V usage is TRBV5-1 and J usage is TRBJ1-1, with D hard to call. The V end lost 0 bases, the J end lost 1 base, and 4 bases lay between the germline ends. The CDR3 is made up of 13 amino acids. The germline V gene encodes CDR1 SGHRS and CDR2 YFSETQ. The CDR3 here is CASSLDANTEAFF. CDR3 DNA sequence: TGCGCCAGCAGCTTGGACGCGAACACTGAAGCTTTCTTT.

This sequence joins TRBV5-6 and TRBJ2-6; no clear D. The CDR3 contains 16 residues. The germline CDR1 and CDR2 sequences are SGHDT and YYEEEE. The ends were cut back, 5 bases at V and 0 bases at J, with 12 bases in the middle. The DNA for the CDR3 is TGTGCCAGCAGTTTTAGGGTTAGCTCTGGGGCCAACGTCCTGACTTTC. It encodes CASSFRVSSGANVLTF.

The chain uses TRBV2 and TRBJ2-7; TRBD2 matches 7 bases. CDR3 size: 16 residues. The junction had 12 bases not matched to a gene; V was cut back by 3 bases and J by 4 bases. Germline CDR1 SNHLY, CDR2 FYNNEI. The CDR3 DNA reads TGTGCCAGCAGTGAGTACCCTCCTAGCGGAAAATACGAGCAGTACTTC. Translation: CASSEYPPSGKYEQYF.